This TCR beta chain is from a study of blood T cell repertoires in COVID-19 (dated by TCRdb to the early 2020s). About the full investigation: Samples from collaborators originated in the United States, Italy and Spain and spanned both the acute and convalescent phases of COVID-19. Sample metadata almost always included a de-identified subject ID, COVID-19 status, age in years and sex. Subjects who had been exposed to COVID-19, were actively infected with it, or had recovered from it provided the deeply sampled blood TCRbeta repertoires that made up the dataset. The samples were drawn from two sources: the first 160 participants of the ongoing ImmuneRACE study, and 950 to 1,500 subjects contributed by 6 global collaborators. The material from the prospective study consisted of cDNA or gDNA derived from T cells, B-cell-depleted T cells, or PBMCs. A freely available public database, intended as a resource for researchers studying the immune response to SARS-CoV-2, is where the repertoires were released. Where available, HLA class I and class II types were taken from metadata supplied by the sample provider and were not determined by assay-based typing.

General conclusions and limits of the study: Clinical and demographic metadata were provided uncurated, with the amount varying by source and participant.

With respect to this clone: Its antigen target is currently unknown. There are no base qualities to consult, and no much larger clone falls within one base. The sample carries other DNA sequences with the same CDR3.

Each collaborating institution followed its own protocols to collect whole blood in K2EDTA tubes. For TCRbeta analysis, collaborators shipped samples as frozen whole blood, isolated PBMCs, or DNA extracted from either of those sample types. Including cysteine and phenylalanine, the CDR3 has 14 amino acids. The entry retains the CDR3 DNA only, 42 bases that are in frame from base 1. Ends trimmed: V by 0 bases, J by 7 bases; bases unmatched to a gene: 4. Taken from the germline V gene, the CDR1 and CDR2 loops are SGHRS and YFSETQ. TCRbeta CDR3 regions were amplified from genomic DNA using the immunoSEQ Assay, a bias-controlled multiplex PCR. The paper's processing steps were these. The number of nucleated cells in each sample was estimated by amplification of reference gene primers within the assay. To quantify the absolute abundance of each unique TCRbeta CDR3 rearrangement, sequence reads were collapsed and filtered. For each sample, productive Simpson clonality was calculated as the square root of Simpson's diversity index across productive rearrangements. The table was pulled from immuneACCESS by TCRdb, which kept in-frame rearrangements only. Such tables lose some clones; where checked, under half of the loss comes from unresolved V genes, and the rest has no known cause. D and trimming were read from the DNA, whereas the V and J calls and clone size are those reported in that table. The sample has around 330,000 clones on record, over 75% of them singletons. Approximately 4% of the sample is held by the ten biggest clonotypes.

Specimen: peripheral blood. This sequence originates from a woman between 45 and 65 years old with active or convalescent COVID-19. Here the chain combines TRBV5-1 and TRBJ1-5; TRBD1 agrees with 7 junctional bases. The DNA reads TGCGCCAGCAGCTTGGGACAGGGCGGGCAGCCCCAGCATTTT. Its protein is CASSLGQGGQPQHF.